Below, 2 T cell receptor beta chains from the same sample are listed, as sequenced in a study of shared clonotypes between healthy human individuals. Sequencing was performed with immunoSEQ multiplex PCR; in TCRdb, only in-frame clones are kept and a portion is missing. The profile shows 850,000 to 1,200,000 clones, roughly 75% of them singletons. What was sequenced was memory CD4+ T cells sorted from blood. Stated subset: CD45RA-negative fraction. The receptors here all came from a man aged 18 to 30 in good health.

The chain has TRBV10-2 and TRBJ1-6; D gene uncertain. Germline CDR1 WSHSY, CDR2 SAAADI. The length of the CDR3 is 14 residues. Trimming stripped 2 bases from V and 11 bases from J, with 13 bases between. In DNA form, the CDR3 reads TGCGCCAGCAGTGAGAGCCATCCCACGCCACCCCTCCACTTT. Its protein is CASSESHPTPPLHF.

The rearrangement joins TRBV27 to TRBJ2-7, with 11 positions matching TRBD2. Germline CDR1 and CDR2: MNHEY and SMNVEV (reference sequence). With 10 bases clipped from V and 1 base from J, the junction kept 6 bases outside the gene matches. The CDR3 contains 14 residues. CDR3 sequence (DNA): TGTGCCACCGGGACTAGCGGCTCTTCCTACGAGCAGTACTTC. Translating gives CATGTSGSSYEQYF.